The 15 T cell receptor beta chains presented below share a single source sample, sequenced in a study of cytomegalovirus exposure and HLA in healthy donors. The primer mix had 60 Vbeta and 13 Jbeta primers. Clones were read by immunoSEQ multiplex PCR, and TCRdb kept only the in-frame ones, dropping some. The sample has more than 85,000 clones; over 70% are singletons. The sample consisted of PBMCs. These receptors were collected from a boy aged 5-17 years in good health and CMV-seronegative.

The genes are TRBV6-6 and TRBJ1-5, with a tentative D call TRBD1 (6 bases). The V and J ends lost 0 bases and 9 bases respectively, with 12 bases between them. The length of the CDR3 is 14 residues. The germline V gene has CDR1 MNHNY and CDR2 SVGAGI (reference sequence). Here the CDR3 reads CASSYSGGERPQHF. CDR3 bases: TGTGCCAGCAGTTACTCAGGGGGGGAGCGGCCCCAGCATTTT.

J is TRBJ2-2 and V is TRBV4-3; D not certain. The CDR3 contains 15 residues. V lost 0 bases and J 3 bases, leaving 8 bases between the germline ends. Per germline, CDR1 LGHNA and CDR2 YSLEER. CDR3 loop: CASSQDTAYTGELFF. In nucleotides, the CDR3 is TGCGCCAGCAGCCAAGATACAGCTTACACCGGGGAGCTGTTTTTT.

About this clone: One end of the junction varies from germline; a read error may be responsible. Other DNA sequences in the sample encode the same CDR3. The rearrangement joins TRBV4-3 to TRBJ2-6; TRBD1 is a possible D gene (5 bases). The CDR3 contains 17 residues. Germline CDR1 LGHNA, CDR2 YSLEER. CDR3 nucleotides: TGCGCCAGCAGCCAAGATCAGGGTGTCTCTGGGGCCAACGTCTTGACTTTC. This translates into CASSQDQGVSGANVLTF.

The chain uses TRBV4-3 and TRBJ2-7; D is possibly TRBD2 (7 bases). The germline V gene encodes CDR1 LGHNA and CDR2 YSLEER. The CDR3 is made up of 17 amino acids. Trimming shortened V by 0 bases and J by 2 bases, and 17 bases separated the two germline ends. The chain's CDR3 is CASSQDLSGGGAYEQYF. The CDR3 DNA sequence: TGCGCCAGCAGCCAAGATCTGAGCGGAGGGGGGGCCTACGAGCAGTACTTC.

This clone came up a few times. The chain's CDR3 is CASLDRGRGTEAFF. DNA for the CDR3: TGTGCCAGCCTCGACAGGGGGCGAGGGACTGAAGCTTTCTTT. The chain has TRBV5-4 and TRBJ1-1, with 10 bases fitting TRBD1. Germline V gene sequence: CDR1 SGHNT, CDR2 YYREEE (reference sequence). The ends lost 7 bases at V and 5 bases at J; junction bases unmatched: 8. The CDR3 covers 14 residues. Drawing the rest from reference TRBV5-4 and TRBJ1-1, the complete variable domain is ETGVTQSPTHLIKTRGQQVTLRCSSQSGHNTVSWYQQALGQGPQFIFQYYREEENGRGNFPPRFSGLQFPNYSSELNVNALELDDSALYLCASLDRGRGTEAFFGQGTRLTVV.

The V call is TRBV6-1, the J call TRBJ2-1, with 10 nucleotides matching TRBD1. From germline, CDR1 is MNHNS and CDR2 SASEGT. V lost 5 bases and J lost 6; bases outside the gene matches: 7. The CDR3 totals 15 residues. The CDR3 sequence: CASSRRQGATNEQFF. For the CDR3, the DNA is TGTGCCAGCAGTCGAAGACAGGGGGCCACCAATGAGCAGTTCTTC.

The gene calls are TRBV2 and TRBJ2-7; 8 bases match TRBD2. The V gene's germline CDR1 is SNHLY and CDR2 FYNNEI. The CDR3 is made up of 15 amino acids. J gave up 4 bases and V 5 bases, and 10 bases lay outside the gene matches. The CDR3 DNA follows: TGTGCCAGCAGTCTGGGACTAGGAGGATTATACGAGCAGTACTTC. Translating gives CASSLGLGGLYEQYF.

This rearrangement joins TRBV10-3 to TRBJ2-7; 10 bases line up with TRBD1. V trimming: 3 bases; J trimming: 3 bases; junction bases outside the gene matches: 2. The CDR3 length is 14 residues. Germline CDR1 and CDR2: ENHRY and SYGVKD. The CDR3, as DNA: TGTGCCATCAGTGAAGGGACAGGGGACTACGAGCAGTACTTC. This encodes CAISEGTGDYEQYF.

J is TRBJ2-7 and V is TRBV6-1; D remains unclear. V was clipped by 3 bases and J by 2 bases, with 8 bases between them. The CDR3 runs to 13 residues. Germline V gene lookup returns CDR1 MNHNS and CDR2 SASEGT. The CDR3 loop reads CASSENSPYEQYF. CDR3 bases: TGTGCCAGCAGTGAGAACAGTCCCTACGAGCAGTACTTC.

The chain carries TRBV4-1 and TRBJ2-7; possibly TRBD1 for D (5 bases). The germline V gene encodes CDR1 MGHRA and CDR2 YSYEKL. This CDR3 comprises 17 residues. V lost 0 bases and J lost 7, with 22 bases in between. This CDR3 reads CASSQDPDDAGIREQYF. CDR3 DNA: TGCGCCAGCAGCCAAGATCCGGACGATGCAGGGATCCGGGAGCAGTACTTC.

This chain connects TRBV5-1 to TRBJ2-1; TRBD1 agrees at 11 bases. From germline, CDR1 is SGHRS and CDR2 YFSETQ. This CDR3 is built from 14 residues. The V segment lost 3 bases and the J segment 9 bases; nucleotides outside the gene matches: 5. The CDR3 DNA follows: TGCGCCAGCAGCTCCGGACAGGGGGCGAGTGAGCAGTTCTTC. Protein sequence: CASSSGQGASEQFF.

This clone was seen only a few times. The chain recombines TRBV27 with TRBJ2-7; 9 nucleotides line up with TRBD2. J gave up 3 bases and V 6 bases, and 9 bases lay outside the gene matches. The CDR3 is 15 residues long. Germline V gene data show CDR1 as MNHEY and CDR2 as SMNVEV (reference sequence). The CDR3 is CASRPIGTSSYEQYF. DNA of the CDR3: TGTGCCAGCAGACCGATCGGGACTAGCAGCTACGAGCAGTACTTC.

The chain recombines TRBV28 with TRBJ1-4; no clear D. Germline CDR1 reads MDHEN; CDR2 reads SYDVKM. The CDR3 is made up of 14 amino acids. V shed 6 bases and J shed 8 bases, with 16 bases lying between them. The CDR3 DNA is TGTGCCAGCAGCGCCCGGCATGAGGAGGAAAAACTGTTTTTT. Translated, it gives CASSARHEEEKLFF.

This clone was recorded only once. The J gene is TRBJ1-6, the V gene TRBV30, with 9 positions matching TRBD1. Germline V gene data show CDR1 as GTSNPN and CDR2 as SVGIG (reference sequence). The V and J ends lost 3 bases and 11 bases, in that order; junction bases with no gene match: 8. CDR3 length: 14 amino acids. In nucleotides, the CDR3 is TGTGCCTGGAGCAGGACAGGGGACGGGACACCCCTCCACTTT. Encoded protein: CAWSRTGDGTPLHF.

The V call is TRBV7-2, the J call TRBJ1-2; D not certain. Germline CDR1 and CDR2: SGHTA and FQGNSA. Trimming took 5 bases from V and 2 from J, leaving 18 bases between them. CDR3 length: 16 amino acids. In DNA, the CDR3 is TGTGCCAGCAGCCCATTGGTGGGCAGAGAGAACTATGGCTACACCTTC. It translates to CASSPLVGRENYGYTF.